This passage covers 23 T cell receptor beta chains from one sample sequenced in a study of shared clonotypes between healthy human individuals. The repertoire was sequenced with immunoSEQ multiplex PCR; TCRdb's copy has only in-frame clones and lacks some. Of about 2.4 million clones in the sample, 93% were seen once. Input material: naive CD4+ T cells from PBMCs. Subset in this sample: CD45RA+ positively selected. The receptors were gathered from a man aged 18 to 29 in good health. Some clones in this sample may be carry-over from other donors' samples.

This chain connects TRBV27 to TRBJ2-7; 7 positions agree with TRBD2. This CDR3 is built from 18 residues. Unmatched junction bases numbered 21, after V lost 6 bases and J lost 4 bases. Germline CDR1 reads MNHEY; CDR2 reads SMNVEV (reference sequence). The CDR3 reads CASRRSRDRRERRYEQYF. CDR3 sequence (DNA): TGTGCCAGCAGACGATCCCGTGATCGGCGGGAGAGGAGATACGAGCAGTACTTC.

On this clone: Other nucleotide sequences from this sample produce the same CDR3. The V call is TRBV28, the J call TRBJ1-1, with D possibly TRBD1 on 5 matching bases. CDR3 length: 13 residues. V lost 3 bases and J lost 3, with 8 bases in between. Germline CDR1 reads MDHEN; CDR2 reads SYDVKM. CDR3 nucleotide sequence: TGTGCCAGCAGTTTGGACACTTACACTGAAGCTTTCTTT. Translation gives CASSLDTYTEAFF.

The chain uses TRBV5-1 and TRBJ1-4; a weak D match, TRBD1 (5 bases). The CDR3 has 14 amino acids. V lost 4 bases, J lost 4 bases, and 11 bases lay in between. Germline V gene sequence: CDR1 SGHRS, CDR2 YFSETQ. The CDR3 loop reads CASSPDSFNEKLFF. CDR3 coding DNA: TGCGCCAGCAGCCCAGACAGTTTTAATGAAAAACTGTTTTTT.

CDR3 residues: CASSPGTTAGETQYF. CDR3 sequence (DNA): TGTGCCAGTAGTCCGGGGACCACCGCGGGGGAGACCCAGTACTTC. The chain carries TRBV19 and TRBJ2-5, with D possibly TRBD2 on 6 matching bases. The CDR3 consists of 15 residues. CDR1 and CDR2 from the germline V gene are LNHDA and SQIVND (reference sequence). V dropped 5 bases and J dropped 5 bases, with 18 bases sitting between them. Variable domain in full (rest from reference TRBV19 and TRBJ2-5): DGGITQSPKYLFRKEGQNVTLSCEQNLNHDAMYWYRQDPGQGLRLIYYSQIVNDFQKGDIAEGYSVSREKKESFPLTVTSAQKNPTAFYLCASSPGTTAGETQYFGPGTRLLVL.

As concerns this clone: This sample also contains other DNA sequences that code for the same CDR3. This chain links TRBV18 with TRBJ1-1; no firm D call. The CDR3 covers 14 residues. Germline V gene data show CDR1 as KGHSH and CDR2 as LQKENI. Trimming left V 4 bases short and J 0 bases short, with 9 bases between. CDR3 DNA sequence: TGTGCCAGCTCACTGACGGGAGTGAACACTGAAGCTTTCTTT. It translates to CASSLTGVNTEAFF.

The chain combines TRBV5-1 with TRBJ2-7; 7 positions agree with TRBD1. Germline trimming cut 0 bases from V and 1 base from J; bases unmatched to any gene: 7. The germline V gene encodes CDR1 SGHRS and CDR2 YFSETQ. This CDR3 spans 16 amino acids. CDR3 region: CASSLDLTGRSYEQYF. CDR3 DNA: TGCGCCAGCAGCTTGGACCTGACAGGGCGGTCCTACGAGCAGTACTTC.

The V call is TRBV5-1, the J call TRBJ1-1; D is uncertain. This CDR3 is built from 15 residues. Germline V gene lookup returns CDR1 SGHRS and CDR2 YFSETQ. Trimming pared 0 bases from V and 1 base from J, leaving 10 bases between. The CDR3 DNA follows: TGCGCCAGCAGCTTGGACCCGGAAAAGAACACTGAAGCTTTCTTT. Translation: CASSLDPEKNTEAFF.

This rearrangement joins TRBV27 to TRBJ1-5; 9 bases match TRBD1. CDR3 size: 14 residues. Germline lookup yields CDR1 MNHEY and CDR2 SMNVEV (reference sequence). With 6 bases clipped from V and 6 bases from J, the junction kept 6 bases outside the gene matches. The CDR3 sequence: CASSRDRVGQPQHF. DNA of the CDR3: TGTGCCAGCAGCCGGGACAGGGTTGGTCAGCCCCAGCATTTT.

The DNA for the CDR3 is TGCGCCAGCAGCCGGGTAGGGCAGGGATTAGCCAAAAACATTCAGTACTTC. Translation gives CASSRVGQGLAKNIQYF. V and J are TRBV4-1 and TRBJ2-4; TRBD1 is a possible D gene (5 bases). Per the germline V gene, CDR1 is MGHRA and CDR2 is YSYEKL. V lost 4 bases to trimming and J lost 0 bases, with 16 bases between them. CDR3 length: 17 residues.

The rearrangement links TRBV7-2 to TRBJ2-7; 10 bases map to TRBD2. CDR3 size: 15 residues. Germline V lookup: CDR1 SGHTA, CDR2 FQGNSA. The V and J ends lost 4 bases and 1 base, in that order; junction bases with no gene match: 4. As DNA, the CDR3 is TGTGCCAGCAGCTCCCCTAGCGGGAGATCCTACGAGCAGTACTTC. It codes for CASSSPSGRSYEQYF.

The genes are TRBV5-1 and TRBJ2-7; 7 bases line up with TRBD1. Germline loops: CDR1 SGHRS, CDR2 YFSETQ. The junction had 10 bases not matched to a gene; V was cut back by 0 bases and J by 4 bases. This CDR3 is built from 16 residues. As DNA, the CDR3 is TGCGCCAGCAGCTTGGCGTCTGGGACAGCTAGATACGAGCAGTACTTC. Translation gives CASSLASGTARYEQYF.

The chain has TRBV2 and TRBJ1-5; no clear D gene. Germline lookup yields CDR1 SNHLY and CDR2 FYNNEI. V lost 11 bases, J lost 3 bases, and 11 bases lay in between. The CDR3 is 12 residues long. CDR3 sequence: CAGSPDNQPQHF. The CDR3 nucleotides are TGTGCCGGATCCCCGGACAATCAGCCCCAGCATTTT.

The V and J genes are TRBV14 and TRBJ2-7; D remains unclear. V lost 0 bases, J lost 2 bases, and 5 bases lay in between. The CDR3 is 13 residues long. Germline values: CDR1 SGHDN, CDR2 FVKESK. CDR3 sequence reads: CASSQEQTYEQYF. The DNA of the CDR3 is TGTGCCAGCAGCCAAGAACAGACCTACGAGCAGTACTTC.

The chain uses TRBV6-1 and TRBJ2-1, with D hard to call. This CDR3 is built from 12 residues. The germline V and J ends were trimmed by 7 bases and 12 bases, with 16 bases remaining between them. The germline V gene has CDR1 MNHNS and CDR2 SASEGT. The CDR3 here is CASTINRFGQFF. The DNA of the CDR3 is TGTGCCAGCACCATTAACAGATTCGGGCAGTTCTTC.

Here the CDR3 DNA reads TGTGCCAGCAGTCAGGGACTAGCGTACAATGAGCAGTTCTTC. Its translation: CASSQGLAYNEQFF. The chain links TRBV28 to TRBJ2-1; 10 bases line up with TRBD2. J gave up 4 bases and V 5 bases, and 2 bases lay outside the gene matches. Germline assignment: CDR1 MDHEN and CDR2 SYDVKM. This CDR3 region has 14 residues.

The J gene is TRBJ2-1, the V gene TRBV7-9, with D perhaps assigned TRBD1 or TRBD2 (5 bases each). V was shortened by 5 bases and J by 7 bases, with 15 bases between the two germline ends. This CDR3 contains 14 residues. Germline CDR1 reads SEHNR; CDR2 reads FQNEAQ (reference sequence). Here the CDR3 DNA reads TGTGCCAGCAGCCACCGGGGCGGGCCAAATGAGCAGTTCTTC. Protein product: CASSHRGGPNEQFF.

CDR3 protein: CASSEWGETQYF. The CDR3 DNA reads as TGTGCCAGCAGTGAATGGGGGGAGACCCAGTACTTC. The rearrangement joins TRBV25-1 to TRBJ2-5; TRBD1 or TRBD2 may be the D gene (5 bases each). Germline values: CDR1 MGHDK, CDR2 SYGVNS. V lost 1 base, J lost 5 bases, and 5 bases lay in between. The CDR3 has 12 amino acids.

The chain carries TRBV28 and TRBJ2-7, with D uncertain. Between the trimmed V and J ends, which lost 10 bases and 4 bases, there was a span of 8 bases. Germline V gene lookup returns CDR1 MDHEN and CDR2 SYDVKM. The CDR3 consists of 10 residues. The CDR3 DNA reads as TGTGCCACCCTGTCATACGAGCAGTACTTC. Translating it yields CATLSYEQYF.

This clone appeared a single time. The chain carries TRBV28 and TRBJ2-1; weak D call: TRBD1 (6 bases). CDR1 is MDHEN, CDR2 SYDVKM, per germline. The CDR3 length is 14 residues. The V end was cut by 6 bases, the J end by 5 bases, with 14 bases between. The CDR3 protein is CASRGQFPNNEQFF. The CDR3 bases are TGTGCCAGCAGAGGACAGTTCCCCAACAATGAGCAGTTCTTC.

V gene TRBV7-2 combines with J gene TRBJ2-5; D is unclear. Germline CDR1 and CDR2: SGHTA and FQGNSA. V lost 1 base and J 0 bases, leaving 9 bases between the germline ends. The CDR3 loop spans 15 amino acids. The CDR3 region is CASSLDGRNQETQYF. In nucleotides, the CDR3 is TGTGCCAGCAGCTTAGATGGGCGTAACCAAGAGACCCAGTACTTC.

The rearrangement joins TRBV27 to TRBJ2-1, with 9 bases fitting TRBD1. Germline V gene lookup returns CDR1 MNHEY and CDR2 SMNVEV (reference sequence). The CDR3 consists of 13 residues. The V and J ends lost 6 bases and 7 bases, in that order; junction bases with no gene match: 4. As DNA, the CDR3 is TGTGCCAGCAGGTCACAGGGGGCGAATGAGCAGTTCTTC. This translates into CASRSQGANEQFF.

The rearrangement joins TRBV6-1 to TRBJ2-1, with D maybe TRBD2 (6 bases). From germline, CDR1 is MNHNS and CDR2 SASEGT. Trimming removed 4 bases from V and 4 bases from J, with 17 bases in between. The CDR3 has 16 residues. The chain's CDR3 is CASSAHGGGPYNEQFF. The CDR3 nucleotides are TGTGCCAGCAGTGCGCATGGGGGAGGCCCATACAATGAGCAGTTCTTC.

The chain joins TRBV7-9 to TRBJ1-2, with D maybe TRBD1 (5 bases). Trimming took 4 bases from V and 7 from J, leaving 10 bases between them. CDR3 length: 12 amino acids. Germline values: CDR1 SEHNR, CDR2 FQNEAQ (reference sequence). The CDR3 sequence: CASSSTAGGYTF. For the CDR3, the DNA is TGTGCCAGCAGCTCGACAGCGGGTGGCTACACCTTC.